Listed below are T cell receptor beta chains from one sample, sequenced in a study of blood T cells in healthy people across ages. TCRdb fed the 5' RACE reads into MiXCR, producing one record per CDR3 protein. The sample carries 700,000 to 950,000 distinct CDR3 sequences, 58% recorded once. What was sequenced was blood. These receptors all come from a man aged 25 to 40 in good health. CDR3s include the opening cysteine and the closing phenylalanine or tryptophan.

>TRBV27|NA
CASSAGVIGFYEQYF
>TRBV3-1|TRBJ2-5
CASSHQGVNQETQYF
>TRBV6-1|TRBJ1-5
CASSAGQTSNQPQHF
>TRBV7-9|TRBJ2-4
CASSLARTSGDKNIQYF
>TRBV5-1|NA
CASSLGSDYEQYF
>TRBV19|NA
CASSPSGGPSETQYF
>TRBV7-6|TRBJ2-1
CASSFGGRELFYNEQFF
>TRBV7-9|NA
CASSDRTGKRGPQETQYF
>TRBV7-2|NA
CASRPGGGGHEQYF
>TRBV10-3|TRBJ1-5
CATYAGTGDRQPQHF
>TRBV6-2/TRBV6-3|TRBJ2-5
CASSYLGTSPNEQYF
>TRBV20-1|NA
CRVSRGQEETQYF
>TRBV21-1|TRBJ2-3
CAVGGVSPPKITDTQYF
>TRBV7-9|TRBJ2-3
CASSFRETDTQYF
>TRBV6-1|TRBJ2-6
CASSDRGGTGANVLTF
>TRBV28|TRBJ2-1
CASSFDANEQFF
>TRBV3-1|NA
CATGTSGEQYF
>TRBV7-9|TRBJ2-7
CASSSSGTEIIVGDEQYF
>TRBV4-3|TRBJ1-5
CASSPRTGGDQPQHF
>TRBV7-9|TRBJ2-7
CASSSQTGLSSYEQYF
>TRBV3-1|TRBJ2-3
CASSQQWAGSDTQYF
>TRBV5-6|TRBJ2-7
CASSSGTGPDYEQYF
>TRBV6-6|TRBJ2-3
CASSQTSFDTQYF
>TRBV6-1|TRBJ2-7
CASSEGQTYEQYF
>TRBV27|TRBJ2-1
CASSKWADEQFF
>TRBV7-9|TRBJ2-2
CASSLAPPSGGAGELFF
>TRBV7-3|TRBJ2-3
CASSPQRTSTDTQYF
>TRBV5-1|TRBJ2-1
CASRLIGGMSGEQFF
>TRBV5-1|TRBJ2-7
CASSLPGTGLTYEQYF
>TRBV19|TRBJ2-3
CASLSSTDTQYF
>TRBV20-1|TRBJ2-3
CSAPQDNTDTQYF
>TRBV4-1|TRBJ2-3
CASSQGLAGGPTDTQYF
>TRBV3-1|TRBJ2-7
CASSIPGQVPYEQYF
>TRBV28|TRBJ2-3
CASTEGLPTDTQYF
>TRBV6-1|TRBJ1-6
CASIRTQGSPLHF
>TRBV4-2|TRBJ1-2
CASSQDLGQGALYTF
>TRBV29-1|TRBJ2-3
CSVDPSGDTQYF
>TRBV7-2|TRBJ2-5
CASSLTSGGATQYF
>TRBV5-4|TRBJ2-7
CASSRTGTRYEQYF
>TRBV11-1|TRBJ2-1
CASSLLAGDYEQFF
>TRBV28|TRBJ1-2
CASSLSGTGSWQRGYTF
>TRBV12-3/TRBV12-4|TRBJ2-3
CASSSETGTDTQYF
>TRBV29-1|TRBJ2-5
CSVRSQETQYF
>TRBV29-1|TRBJ2-3
CSVLAGLAGGLFSTDTQYF
>TRBV28|TRBJ2-4
CASSPDRAKNIQYF
>TRBV27|TRBJ2-1
CASSSNPREYNEQFF
>TRBV4-3|TRBJ2-3
CASSQDSFGGVTDTQYF
>TRBV20-1|TRBJ2-7
CSASDQVNEQYF
>TRBV7-2|TRBJ2-7
CASSFTGGAGAYEQYF
>TRBV20-1|TRBJ1-2
CSARDPGLGRGYTF
>TRBV28|TRBJ1-2
CASSLQGHYDYTF
>TRBV2|TRBJ2-6
CASKGDSGANVLTF
>TRBV30|TRBJ2-7
CAWSVGPYEQYF
>TRBV5-1|TRBJ2-7
CASRRGTSTLIEQYF
>TRBV7-2|TRBJ2-6
CASSWLRVSGSGANVLTF
>TRBV6-5|TRBJ2-6
CASNAVRGAIYVLTF
>TRBV27|TRBJ2-5
CASSPRGARGNEQYF